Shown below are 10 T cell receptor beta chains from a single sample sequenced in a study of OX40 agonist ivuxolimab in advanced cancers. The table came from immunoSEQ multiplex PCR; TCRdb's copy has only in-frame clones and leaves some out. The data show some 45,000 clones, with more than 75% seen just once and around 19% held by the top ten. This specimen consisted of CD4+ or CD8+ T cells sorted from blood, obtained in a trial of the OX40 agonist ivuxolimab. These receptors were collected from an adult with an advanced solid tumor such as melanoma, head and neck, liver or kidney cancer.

The CDR3 DNA reads TGTGCCAGCAGGGACCTACAAGCGGGGGCCTTATACGAGCAGTACTTC. This sequence encodes CASRDLQAGALYEQYF. The V call is TRBV2, the J call TRBJ2-7; 8 bases fit TRBD2. Trimming removed 6 bases from V and 4 bases from J; junction bases left unmatched: 14. This CDR3 has 16 residues. Per the germline V gene, CDR1 is SNHLY and CDR2 is FYNNEI.

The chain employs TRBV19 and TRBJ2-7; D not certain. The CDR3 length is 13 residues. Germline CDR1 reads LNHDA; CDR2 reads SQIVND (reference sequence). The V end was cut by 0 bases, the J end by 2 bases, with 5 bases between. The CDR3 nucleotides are TGTGCCAGTAGTATAGACAGAGCCTACGAGCAGTACTTC. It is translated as CASSIDRAYEQYF.

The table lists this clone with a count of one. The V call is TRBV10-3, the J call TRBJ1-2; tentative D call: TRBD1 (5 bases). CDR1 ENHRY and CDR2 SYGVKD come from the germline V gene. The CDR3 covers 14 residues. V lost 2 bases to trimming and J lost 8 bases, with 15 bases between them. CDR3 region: CAISEGARGVGYTF. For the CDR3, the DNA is TGTGCCATCAGTGAGGGGGCCCGCGGGGTGGGCTACACCTTC.

CDR3 in amino acids: CASSLGTYNEQFF. The CDR3 DNA is TGTGCCAGCAGCCTCGGGACCTACAATGAGCAGTTCTTC. The rearrangement uses TRBV11-3 and TRBJ2-1; D perhaps matches TRBD2 (5 bases). CDR3 size: 13 residues. CDR1 and CDR2 from the germline V gene are SGHNT and YENEEA. The V gene lost 5 bases and the J gene lost 2 bases, with 7 bases spanning the gap.

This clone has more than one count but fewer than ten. CDR3 loop: CASSPATGKSYNEQFF. CDR3 DNA sequence: TGTGCCAGCTCGCCTGCGACAGGGAAATCTTACAATGAGCAGTTCTTC. V is TRBV18 and J is TRBJ2-1; 7 bases are shared with TRBD1. J was trimmed by 4 bases and V by 6 bases; bases with no gene match: 12. Germline CDR1 reads KGHSH; CDR2 reads LQKENI. There are 16 residues in the CDR3.

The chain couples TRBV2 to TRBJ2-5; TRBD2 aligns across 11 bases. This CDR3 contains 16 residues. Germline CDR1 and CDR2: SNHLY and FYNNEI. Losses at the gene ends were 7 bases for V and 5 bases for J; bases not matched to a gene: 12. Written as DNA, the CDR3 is TGTGCCAGCACGGGACTAGCGGAAACCCGGGGGGAGACCCAGTACTTC. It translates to CASTGLAETRGETQYF.

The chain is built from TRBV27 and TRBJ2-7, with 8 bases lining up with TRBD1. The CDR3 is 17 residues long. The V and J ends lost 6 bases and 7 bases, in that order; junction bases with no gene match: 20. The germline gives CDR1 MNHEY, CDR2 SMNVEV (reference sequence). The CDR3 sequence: CASSPGTGNRGWGEQYF. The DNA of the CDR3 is TGTGCCAGCAGCCCCGGGACAGGCAATCGGGGATGGGGGGAGCAGTACTTC.

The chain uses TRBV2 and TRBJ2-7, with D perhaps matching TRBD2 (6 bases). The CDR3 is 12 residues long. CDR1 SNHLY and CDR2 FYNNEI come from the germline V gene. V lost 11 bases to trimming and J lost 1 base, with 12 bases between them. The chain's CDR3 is CAGAGRSYEQYF. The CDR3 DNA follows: TGTGCCGGCGCGGGGAGATCCTACGAGCAGTACTTC.

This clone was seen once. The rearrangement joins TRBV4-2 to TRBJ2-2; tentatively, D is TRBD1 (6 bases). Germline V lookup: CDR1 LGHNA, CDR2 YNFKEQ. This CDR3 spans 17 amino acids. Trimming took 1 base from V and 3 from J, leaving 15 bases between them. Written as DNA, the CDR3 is TGTGCCAGCAGCCAAGGTTCAGGGGTCACCCACACCGGGGAGCTGTTTTTT. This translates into CASSQGSGVTHTGELFF.

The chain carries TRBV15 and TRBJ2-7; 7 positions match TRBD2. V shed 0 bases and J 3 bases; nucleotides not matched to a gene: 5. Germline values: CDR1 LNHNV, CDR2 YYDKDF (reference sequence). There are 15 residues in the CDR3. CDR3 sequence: CATSREGGVGYEQYF. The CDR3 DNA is TGTGCCACCAGCAGAGAGGGGGGGGTAGGCTACGAGCAGTACTTC.